The T cell receptor beta chain under discussion was sequenced for a study of blood T cells in healthy people across ages. About this clonotype: Its target is unknown.

The donors, healthy Caucasians from Russia, were aged roughly 6 to 90. The amount of total RNA extracted per sample was at least 5 micrograms. Germline values: CDR1 MNHEY, CDR2 SVGEGT. There are 14 residues in the CDR3. Trimming removed 2 bases from V and 3 bases from J, with 11 bases in between. PCR was performed a second time for about 7 to 11 cycles using a sample-barcoded 5' primer and a J-beta primer mix. TCRdb re-called the 5' RACE reads with MiXCR, one entry per CDR3 protein. The sample consists of roughly 1,500,000 distinct CDR3 sequences, roughly 40% of them appearing once. Study-wide results and caveats: There was no known CMV status for donors, so expanded clonotype changes were possibly confounded.

The specimen was blood. This clonotype originated in a woman aged 18-29 years in good health. This chain links TRBV6-2 or TRBV6-3 with TRBJ2-7; the D gene could be TRBD1 or TRBD2 (6 bases each). The DNA of the CDR3 is TGTGCCAGCAGTTACGGAGGGGGACACTACGAGCAGTACTTC. As protein: CASSYGGGHYEQYF.